The 3 T cell receptor beta chains below were found in one sample sequenced in a study of blood T cells in healthy people across ages. Combining a sample-barcoded 5' primer with a J-beta primer mix, a second PCR ran for roughly 6 to 12 cycles. TCRdb re-called the 5' RACE reads through MiXCR, storing one row per CDR3 protein. The table includes nearly 800,000 distinct CDR3 sequences, around a quarter detected once. Separately, the same data were catalogued under a study of T cells of mothers and their children.

Sequenced material: blood. The receptors derive from a boy under 18 in good health.

This clonotype was seen more than once but under ten times. The gene calls are TRBV28 and TRBJ1-3; D is unclear. The CDR3 consists of 16 residues. Trimming shortened V by 2 bases and J by 4 bases, and 15 bases separated the two germline ends. CDR1 is MDHEN, CDR2 SYDVKM, per germline. In nucleotides, the CDR3 is TGTGCCAGCAGTTTAATCGGGCCGGAGGCCGGAAACACCATATATTTT. Its translation is CASSLIGPEAGNTIYF.

V and J are TRBV7-2 and TRBJ2-7; 10 bases are a match to TRBD2. CDR1 is SGHTA and CDR2 is FQGNSA in the germline V gene. This CDR3 spans 13 amino acids. The trim removed 10 bases at V and 0 bases at J, leaving 3 bases unmatched. This CDR3 is CATGTSASYEQYF. CDR3 nucleotide sequence: TGTGCCACCGGGACTAGCGCCTCCTACGAGCAGTACTTC.

This clonotype was observed a few times. V usage is TRBV7-2 and J usage is TRBJ2-3, with TRBD1 identical over 9 bases. Per the germline V gene, CDR1 is SGHTA and CDR2 is FQGNSA. V shed 5 bases, J shed 2 bases, and the junction held 5 bases outside the gene matches. CDR3 size: 15 residues. As DNA, the CDR3 is TGTGCCAGCAGCCTTACAGGGGGCGACACAGATACGCAGTATTTT. Its translation is CASSLTGGDTDTQYF.